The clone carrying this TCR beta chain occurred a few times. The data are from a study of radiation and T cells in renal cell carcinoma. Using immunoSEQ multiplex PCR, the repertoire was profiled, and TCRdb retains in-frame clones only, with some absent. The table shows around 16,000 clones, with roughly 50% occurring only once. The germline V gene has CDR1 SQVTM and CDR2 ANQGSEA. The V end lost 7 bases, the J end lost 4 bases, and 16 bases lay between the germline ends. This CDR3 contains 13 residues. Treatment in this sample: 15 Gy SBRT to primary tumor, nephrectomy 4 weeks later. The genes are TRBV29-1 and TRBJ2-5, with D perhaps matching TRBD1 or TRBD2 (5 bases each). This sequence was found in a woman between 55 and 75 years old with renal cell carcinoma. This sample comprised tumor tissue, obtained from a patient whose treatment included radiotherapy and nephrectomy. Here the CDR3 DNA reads TGCAGCGCCTCAATAGAGGGGCCAGAGACCCAGTACTTC. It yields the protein CSASIEGPETQYF.